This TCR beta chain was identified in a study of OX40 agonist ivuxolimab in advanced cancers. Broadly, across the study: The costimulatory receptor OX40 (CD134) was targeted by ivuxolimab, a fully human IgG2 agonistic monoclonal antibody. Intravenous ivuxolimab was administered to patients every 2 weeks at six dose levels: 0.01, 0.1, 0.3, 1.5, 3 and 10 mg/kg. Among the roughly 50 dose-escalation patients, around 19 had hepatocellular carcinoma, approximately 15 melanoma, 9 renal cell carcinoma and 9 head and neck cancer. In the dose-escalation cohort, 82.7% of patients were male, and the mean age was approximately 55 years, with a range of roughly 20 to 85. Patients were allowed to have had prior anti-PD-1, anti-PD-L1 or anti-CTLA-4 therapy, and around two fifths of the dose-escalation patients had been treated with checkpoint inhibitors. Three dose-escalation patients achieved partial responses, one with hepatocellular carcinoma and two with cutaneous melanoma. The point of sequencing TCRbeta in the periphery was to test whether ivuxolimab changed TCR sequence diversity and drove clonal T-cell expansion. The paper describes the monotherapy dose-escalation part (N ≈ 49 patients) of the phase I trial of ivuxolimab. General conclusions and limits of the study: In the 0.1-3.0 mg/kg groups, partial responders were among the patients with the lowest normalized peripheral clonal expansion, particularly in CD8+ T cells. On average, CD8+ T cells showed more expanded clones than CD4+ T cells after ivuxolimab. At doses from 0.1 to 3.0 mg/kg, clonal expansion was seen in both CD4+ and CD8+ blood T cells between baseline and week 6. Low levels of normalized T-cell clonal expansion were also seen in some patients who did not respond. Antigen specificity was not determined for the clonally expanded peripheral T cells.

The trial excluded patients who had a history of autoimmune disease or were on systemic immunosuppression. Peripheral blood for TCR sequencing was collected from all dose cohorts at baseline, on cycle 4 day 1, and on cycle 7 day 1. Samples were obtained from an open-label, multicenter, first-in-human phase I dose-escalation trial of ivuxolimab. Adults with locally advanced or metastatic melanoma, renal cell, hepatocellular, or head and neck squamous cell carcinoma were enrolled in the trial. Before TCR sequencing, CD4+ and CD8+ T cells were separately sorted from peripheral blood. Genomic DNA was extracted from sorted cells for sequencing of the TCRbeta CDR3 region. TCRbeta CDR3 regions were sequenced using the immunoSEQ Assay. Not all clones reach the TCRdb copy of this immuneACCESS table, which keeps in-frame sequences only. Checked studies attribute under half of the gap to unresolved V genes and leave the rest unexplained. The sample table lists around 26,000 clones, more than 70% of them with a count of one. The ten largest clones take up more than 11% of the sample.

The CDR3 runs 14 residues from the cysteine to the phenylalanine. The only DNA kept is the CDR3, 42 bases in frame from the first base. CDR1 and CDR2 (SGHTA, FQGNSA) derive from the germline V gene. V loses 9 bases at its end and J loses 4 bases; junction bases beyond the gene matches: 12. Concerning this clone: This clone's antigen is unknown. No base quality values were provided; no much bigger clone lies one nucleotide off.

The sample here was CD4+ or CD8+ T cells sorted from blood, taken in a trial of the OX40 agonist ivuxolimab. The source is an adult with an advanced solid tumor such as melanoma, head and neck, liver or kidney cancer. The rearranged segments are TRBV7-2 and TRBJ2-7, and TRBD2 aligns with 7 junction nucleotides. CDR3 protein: CASTAGEIGYEQYF. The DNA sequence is TGTGCCAGTACTGCGGGGGAAATCGGTTACGAGCAGTACTTC. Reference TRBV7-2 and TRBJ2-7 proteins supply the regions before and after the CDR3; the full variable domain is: GAGVSQSPSNKVTEKGKDVELRCDPISGHTALYWYRQSLGQGLEFLIYFQGNSAPDKSGLPSDRFSAERTGGSVSTLTIQRTQQEDSAVYLCASTAGEIGYEQYFGPGTRLTVT.